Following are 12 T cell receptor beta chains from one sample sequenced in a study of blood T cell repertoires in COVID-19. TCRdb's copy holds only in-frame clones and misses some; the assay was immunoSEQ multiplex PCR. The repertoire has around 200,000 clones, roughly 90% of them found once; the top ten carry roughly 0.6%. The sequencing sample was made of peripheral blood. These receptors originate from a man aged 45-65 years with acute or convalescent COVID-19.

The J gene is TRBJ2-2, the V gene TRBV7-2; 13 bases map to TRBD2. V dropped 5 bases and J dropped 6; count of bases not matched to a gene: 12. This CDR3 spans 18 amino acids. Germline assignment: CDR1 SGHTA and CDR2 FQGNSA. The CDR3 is CASSGRLAGGPPSGELFF. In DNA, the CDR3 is TGTGCCAGCAGCGGGCGACTAGCGGGGGGCCCTCCGTCCGGGGAGCTGTTTTTT.

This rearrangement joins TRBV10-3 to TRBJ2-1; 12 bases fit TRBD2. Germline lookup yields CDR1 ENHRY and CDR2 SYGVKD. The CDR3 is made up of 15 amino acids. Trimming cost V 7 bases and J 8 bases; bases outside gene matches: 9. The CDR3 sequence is CAIKGGLAGTHEQFF. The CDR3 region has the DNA TGTGCCATCAAGGGGGGACTAGCGGGCACCCATGAGCAGTTCTTC.

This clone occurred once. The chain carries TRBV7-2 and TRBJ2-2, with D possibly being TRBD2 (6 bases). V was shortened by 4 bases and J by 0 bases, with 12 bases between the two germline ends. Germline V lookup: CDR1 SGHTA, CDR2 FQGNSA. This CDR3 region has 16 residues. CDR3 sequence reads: CASSSRAGSNTGELFF. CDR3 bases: TGTGCCAGCAGCTCGAGAGCGGGTTCGAACACCGGGGAGCTGTTTTTT. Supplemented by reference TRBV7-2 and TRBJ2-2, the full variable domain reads GAGVSQSPSNKVTEKGKDVELRCDPISGHTALYWYRQSLGQGLEFLIYFQGNSAPDKSGLPSDRFSAERTGGSVSTLTIQRTQQEDSAVYLCASSSRAGSNTGELFFGEGSRLTVL.

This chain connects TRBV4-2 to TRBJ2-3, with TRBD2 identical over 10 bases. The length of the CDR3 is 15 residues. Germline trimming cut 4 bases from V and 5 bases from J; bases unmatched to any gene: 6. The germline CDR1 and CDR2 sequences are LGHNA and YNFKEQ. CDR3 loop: CASSPRTSGIDTQYF. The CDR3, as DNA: TGTGCCAGCAGCCCACGGACTAGCGGAATAGATACGCAGTATTTT.

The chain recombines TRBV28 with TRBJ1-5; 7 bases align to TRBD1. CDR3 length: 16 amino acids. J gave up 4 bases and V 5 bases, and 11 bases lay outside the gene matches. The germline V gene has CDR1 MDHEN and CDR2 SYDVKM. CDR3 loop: CASSLFDWDRNQPQHF. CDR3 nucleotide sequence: TGTGCCAGCAGTCTTTTTGACTGGGACAGAAATCAGCCCCAGCATTTT.

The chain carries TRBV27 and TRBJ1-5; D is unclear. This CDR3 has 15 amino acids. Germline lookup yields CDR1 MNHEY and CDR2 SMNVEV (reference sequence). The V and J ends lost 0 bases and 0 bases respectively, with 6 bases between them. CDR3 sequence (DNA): TGTGCCAGCAGTTTATCGGCAGGTAGCAATCAGCCCCAGCATTTT. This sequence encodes CASSLSAGSNQPQHF.

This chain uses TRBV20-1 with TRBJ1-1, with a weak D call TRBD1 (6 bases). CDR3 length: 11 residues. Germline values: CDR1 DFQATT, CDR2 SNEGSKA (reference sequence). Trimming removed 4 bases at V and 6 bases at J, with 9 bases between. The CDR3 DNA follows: TGCAGTGCTACCCGACAGGCTGAAGCTTTCTTT. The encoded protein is CSATRQAEAFF.

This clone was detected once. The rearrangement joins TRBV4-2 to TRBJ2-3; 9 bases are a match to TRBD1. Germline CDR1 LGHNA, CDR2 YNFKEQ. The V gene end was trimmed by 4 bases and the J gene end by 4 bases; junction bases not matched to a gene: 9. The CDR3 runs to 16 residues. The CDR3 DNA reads TGTGCCAGCAGCCCCCACCGGGACAGGGACCCAGATACGCAGTATTTT. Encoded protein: CASSPHRDRDPDTQYF.

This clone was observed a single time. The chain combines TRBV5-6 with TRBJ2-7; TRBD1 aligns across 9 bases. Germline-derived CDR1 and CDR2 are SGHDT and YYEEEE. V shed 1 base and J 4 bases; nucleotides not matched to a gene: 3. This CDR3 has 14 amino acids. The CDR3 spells CASSLTGGAYEQYV. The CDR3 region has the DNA TGTGCCAGCAGCTTGACAGGGGGCGCGTACGAGCAGTACGTC.

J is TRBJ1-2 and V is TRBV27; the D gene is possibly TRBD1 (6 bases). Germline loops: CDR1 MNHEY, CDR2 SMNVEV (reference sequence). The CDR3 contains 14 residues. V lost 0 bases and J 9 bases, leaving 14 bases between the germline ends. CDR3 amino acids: CASSLSAGVESYTF. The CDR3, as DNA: TGTGCCAGCAGTTTATCGGCAGGGGTGGAGAGCTACACCTTC.

The CDR3 sequence is CASSYSSSYEQYV. DNA of the CDR3: TGTGCCAGCAGTTACTCCAGCTCCTACGAGCAGTACGTC. The V gene is TRBV6-2 or TRBV6-3, the J gene TRBJ2-7; D unclear. This CDR3 is built from 13 residues. V lost 0 bases and J lost 0, with 3 bases in between. CDR1 is MNHEY and CDR2 is SVGEGT in the germline V gene.

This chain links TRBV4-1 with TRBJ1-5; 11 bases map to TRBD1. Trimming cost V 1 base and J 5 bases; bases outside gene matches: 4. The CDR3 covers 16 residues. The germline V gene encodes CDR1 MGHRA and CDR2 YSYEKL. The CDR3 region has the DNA TGCGCCAGCAGCCAAGGGAGGGACAGGGGGGATCAGCCCCAGCATTTT. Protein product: CASSQGRDRGDQPQHF.